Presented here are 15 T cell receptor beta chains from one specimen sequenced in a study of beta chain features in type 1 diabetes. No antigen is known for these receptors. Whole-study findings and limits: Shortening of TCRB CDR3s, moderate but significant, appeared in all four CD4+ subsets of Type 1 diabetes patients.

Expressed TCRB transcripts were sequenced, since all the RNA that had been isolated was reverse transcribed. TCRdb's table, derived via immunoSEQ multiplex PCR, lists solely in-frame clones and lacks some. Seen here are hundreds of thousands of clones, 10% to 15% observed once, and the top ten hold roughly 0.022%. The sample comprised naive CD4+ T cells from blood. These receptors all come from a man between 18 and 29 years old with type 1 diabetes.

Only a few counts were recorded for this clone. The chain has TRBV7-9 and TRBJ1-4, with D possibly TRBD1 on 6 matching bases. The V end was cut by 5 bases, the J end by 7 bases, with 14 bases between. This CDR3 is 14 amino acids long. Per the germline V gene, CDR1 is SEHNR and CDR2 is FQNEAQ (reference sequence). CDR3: CASSPGQGIEKLFF. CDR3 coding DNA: TGTGCCAGCAGCCCCGGGCAGGGGATTGAAAAACTGTTTTTT.

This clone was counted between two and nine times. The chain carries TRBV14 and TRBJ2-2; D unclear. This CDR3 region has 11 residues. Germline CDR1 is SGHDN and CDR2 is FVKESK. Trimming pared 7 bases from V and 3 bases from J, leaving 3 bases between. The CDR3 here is CASTHTGELFF. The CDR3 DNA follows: TGTGCCAGCACTCACACCGGGGAGCTGTTTTTT.

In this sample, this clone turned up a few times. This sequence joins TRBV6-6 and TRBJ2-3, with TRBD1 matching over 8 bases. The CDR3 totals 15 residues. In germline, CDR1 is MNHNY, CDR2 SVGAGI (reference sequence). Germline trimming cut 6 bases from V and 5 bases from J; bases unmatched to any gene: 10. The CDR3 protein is CASREQGATGDTQYF. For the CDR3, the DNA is TGTGCCAGCAGGGAGCAGGGGGCTACGGGAGATACGCAGTATTTT.

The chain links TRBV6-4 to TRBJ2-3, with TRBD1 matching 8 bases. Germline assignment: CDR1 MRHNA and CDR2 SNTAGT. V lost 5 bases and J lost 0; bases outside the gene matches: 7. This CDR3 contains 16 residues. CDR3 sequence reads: CASSRTGLLSTDTQYF. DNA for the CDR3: TGTGCCAGCAGTAGGACAGGGCTACTTAGCACAGATACGCAGTATTTT.

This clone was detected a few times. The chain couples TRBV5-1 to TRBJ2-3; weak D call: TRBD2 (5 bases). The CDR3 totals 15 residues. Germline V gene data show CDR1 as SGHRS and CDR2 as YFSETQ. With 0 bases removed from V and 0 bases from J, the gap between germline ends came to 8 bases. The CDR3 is CASSLGTVSTDTQYF. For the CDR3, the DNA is TGCGCCAGCAGCTTGGGGACTGTGAGCACAGATACGCAGTATTTT.

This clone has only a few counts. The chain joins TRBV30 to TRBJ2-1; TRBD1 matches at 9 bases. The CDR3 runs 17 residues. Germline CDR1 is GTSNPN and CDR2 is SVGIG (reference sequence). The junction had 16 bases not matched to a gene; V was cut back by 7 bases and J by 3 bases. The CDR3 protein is CAFNPGQGIVIYNEQFF. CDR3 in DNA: TGTGCCTTCAATCCGGGACAGGGAATCGTGATCTACAATGAGCAGTTCTTC.

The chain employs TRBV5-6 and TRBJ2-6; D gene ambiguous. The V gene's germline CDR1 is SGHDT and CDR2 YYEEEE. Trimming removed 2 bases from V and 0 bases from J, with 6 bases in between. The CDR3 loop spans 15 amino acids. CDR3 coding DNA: TGTGCCAGCAGCTTTGTGGTCTCTGGGGCCAACGTCCTGACTTTC. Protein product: CASSFVVSGANVLTF.

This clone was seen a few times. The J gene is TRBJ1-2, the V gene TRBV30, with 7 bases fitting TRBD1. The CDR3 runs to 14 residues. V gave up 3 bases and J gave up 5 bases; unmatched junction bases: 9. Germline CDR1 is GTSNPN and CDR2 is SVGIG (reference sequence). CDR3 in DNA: TGTGCCTGGAGATTAAAGGGGGCGAGGTATGGCTACACCTTC. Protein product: CAWRLKGARYGYTF.

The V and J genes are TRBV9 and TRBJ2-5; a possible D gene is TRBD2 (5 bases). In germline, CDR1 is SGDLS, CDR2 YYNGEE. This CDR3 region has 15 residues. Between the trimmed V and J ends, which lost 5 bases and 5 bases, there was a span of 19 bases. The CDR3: CASSADPFRGETQYF. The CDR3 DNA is TGTGCCAGCAGTGCTGACCCATTTCGAGGGGAGACCCAGTACTTC.

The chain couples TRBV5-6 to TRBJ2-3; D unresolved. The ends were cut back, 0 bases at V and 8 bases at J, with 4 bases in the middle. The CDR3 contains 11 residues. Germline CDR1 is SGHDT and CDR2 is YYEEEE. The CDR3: CASSLVGTQYF. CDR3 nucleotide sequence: TGTGCCAGCAGCTTGGTCGGTACGCAGTATTTT.

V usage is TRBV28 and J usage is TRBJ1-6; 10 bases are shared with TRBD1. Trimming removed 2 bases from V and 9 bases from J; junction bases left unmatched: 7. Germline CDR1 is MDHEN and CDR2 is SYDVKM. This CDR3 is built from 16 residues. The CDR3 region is CASSLTDRGIGSPLHF. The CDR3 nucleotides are TGTGCCAGCAGTTTAACGGACAGGGGGATTGGTTCACCCCTCCACTTT. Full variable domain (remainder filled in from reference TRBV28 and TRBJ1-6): DVKVTQSSRYLVKRTGEKVFLECVQDMDHENMFWYRQDPGLGLRLIYFSYDVKMKEKGDIPEGYSVSREKKERFSLILESASTNQTSMYLCASSLTDRGIGSPLHFGNGTRLTVT.

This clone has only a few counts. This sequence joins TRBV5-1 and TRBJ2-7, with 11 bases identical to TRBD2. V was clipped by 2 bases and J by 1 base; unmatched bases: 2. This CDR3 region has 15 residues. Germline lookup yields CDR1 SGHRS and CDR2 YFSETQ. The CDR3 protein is CASSLLAGESYEQYF. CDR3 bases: TGCGCCAGCAGCTTACTAGCGGGGGAATCCTACGAGCAGTACTTC.

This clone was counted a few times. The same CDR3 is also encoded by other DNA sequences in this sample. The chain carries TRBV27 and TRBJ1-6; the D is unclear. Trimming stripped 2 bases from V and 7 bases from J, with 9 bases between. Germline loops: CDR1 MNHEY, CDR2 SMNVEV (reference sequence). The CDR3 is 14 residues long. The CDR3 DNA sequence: TGTGCCAGCAGTTTACGGGGATTCAATTCACCCCTCCACTTT. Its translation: CASSLRGFNSPLHF.

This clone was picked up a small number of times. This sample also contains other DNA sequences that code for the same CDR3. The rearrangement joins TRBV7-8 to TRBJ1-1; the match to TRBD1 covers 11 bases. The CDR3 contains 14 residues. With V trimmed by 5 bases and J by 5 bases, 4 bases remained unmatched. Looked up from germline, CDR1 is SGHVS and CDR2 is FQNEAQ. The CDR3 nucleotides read TGTGCCAGCAGCCCGGACAGGGGGCGGACTGAAGCTTTCTTT. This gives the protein CASSPDRGRTEAFF. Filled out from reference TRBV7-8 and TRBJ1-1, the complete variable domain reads GAGVSQSPRYKVAKRGQDVALRCDPISGHVSLFWYQQALGQGPEFLTYFQNEAQLDKSGLPSDRFFAERPEGSVSTLKIQRTQQEDSAVYLCASSPDRGRTEAFFGQGTRLTVV.

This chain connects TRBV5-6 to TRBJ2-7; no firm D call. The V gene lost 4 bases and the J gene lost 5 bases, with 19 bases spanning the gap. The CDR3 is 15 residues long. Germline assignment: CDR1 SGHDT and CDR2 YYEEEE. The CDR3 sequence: CASSVYSPLDHEQYF. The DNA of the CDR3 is TGTGCCAGCAGCGTATACAGTCCCCTGGACCACGAGCAGTACTTC.